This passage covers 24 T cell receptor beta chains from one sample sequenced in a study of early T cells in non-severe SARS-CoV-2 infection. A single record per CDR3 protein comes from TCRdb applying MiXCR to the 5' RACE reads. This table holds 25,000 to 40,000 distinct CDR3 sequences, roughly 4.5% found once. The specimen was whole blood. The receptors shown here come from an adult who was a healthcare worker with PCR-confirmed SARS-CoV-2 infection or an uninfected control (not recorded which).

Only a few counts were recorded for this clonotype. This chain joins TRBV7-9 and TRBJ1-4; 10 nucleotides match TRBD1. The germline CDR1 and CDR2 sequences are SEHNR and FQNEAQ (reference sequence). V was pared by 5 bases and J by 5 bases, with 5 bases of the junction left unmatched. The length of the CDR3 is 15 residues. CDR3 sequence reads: CASSRGQGSNEKLFF. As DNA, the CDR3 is TGTGCCAGCAGCCGGGGACAGGGGTCGAATGAAAAACTGTTTTTT.

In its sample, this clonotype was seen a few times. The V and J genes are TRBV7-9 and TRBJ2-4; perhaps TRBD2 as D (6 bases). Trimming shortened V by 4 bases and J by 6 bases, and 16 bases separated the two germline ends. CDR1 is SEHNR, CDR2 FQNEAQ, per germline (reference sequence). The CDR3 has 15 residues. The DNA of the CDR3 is TGTGCCAGCAGCTCCGCCGGGGCCGGGGGAAACATTCAGTACTTC. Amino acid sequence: CASSSAGAGGNIQYF. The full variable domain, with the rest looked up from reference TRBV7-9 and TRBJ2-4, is DTGVSQNPRHKITKRGQNVTFRCDPISEHNRLYWYRQTLGQGPEFLTYFQNEAQLEKSRLLSDRFSAERPKGSFSTLEIQRTEQGDSAMYLCASSSAGAGGNIQYFGAGTRLSVL.

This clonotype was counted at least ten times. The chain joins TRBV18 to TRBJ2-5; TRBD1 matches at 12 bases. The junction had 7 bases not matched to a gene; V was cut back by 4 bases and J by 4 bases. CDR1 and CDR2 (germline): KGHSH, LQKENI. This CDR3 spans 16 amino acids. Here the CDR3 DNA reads TGTGCCAGCTCACTACGGGACAGGGGGCGCGGAGAGACCCAGTACTTC. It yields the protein CASSLRDRGRGETQYF.

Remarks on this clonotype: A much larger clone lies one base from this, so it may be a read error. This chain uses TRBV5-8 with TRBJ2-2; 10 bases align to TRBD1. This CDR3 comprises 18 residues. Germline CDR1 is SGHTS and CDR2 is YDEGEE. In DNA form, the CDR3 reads TGTGCCAGCAGTCCCCGGGACAGGGGCCGATCGAACTCCGGGGAGCTGTTTTTT. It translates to CASSPRDRGRSNSGELFF.

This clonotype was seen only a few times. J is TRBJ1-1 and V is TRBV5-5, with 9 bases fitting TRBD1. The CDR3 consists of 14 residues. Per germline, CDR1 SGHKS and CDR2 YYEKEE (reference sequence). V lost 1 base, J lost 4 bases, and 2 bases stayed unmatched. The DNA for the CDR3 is TGTGCCAGCAGCTTGACAGGGGGCGTCACTGAAGCTTTCTTT. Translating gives CASSLTGGVTEAFF.

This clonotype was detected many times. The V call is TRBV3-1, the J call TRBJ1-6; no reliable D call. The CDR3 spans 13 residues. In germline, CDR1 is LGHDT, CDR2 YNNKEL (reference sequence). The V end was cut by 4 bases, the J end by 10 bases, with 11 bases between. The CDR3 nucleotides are TGTGCCAGCAGCCCCTCTTTACAGTCACCCCTCCACTTT. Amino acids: CASSPSLQSPLHF.

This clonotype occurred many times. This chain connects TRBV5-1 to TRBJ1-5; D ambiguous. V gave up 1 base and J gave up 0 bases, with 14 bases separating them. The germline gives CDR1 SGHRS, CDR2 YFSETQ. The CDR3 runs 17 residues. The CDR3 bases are TGCGCCAGCAGCTTGATGGTCGGAGAAAGTAGCAATCAGCCCCAGCATTTT. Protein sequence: CASSLMVGESSNQPQHF.

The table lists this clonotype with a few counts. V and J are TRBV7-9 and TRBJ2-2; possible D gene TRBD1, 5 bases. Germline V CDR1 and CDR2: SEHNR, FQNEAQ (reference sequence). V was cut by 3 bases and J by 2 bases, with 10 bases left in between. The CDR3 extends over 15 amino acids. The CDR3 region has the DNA TGTGCCAGCAGCTTGGTAGGGGCCAACACCGGGGAGCTGTTTTTT. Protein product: CASSLVGANTGELFF.

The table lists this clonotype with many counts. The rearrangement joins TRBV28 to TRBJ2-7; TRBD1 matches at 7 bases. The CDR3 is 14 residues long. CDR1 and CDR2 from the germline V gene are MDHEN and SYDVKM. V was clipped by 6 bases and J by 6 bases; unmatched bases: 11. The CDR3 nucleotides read TGTGCCAGCAGCCGCGGACAGGTTAGATCCGAGCAGTACTTC. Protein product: CASSRGQVRSEQYF.

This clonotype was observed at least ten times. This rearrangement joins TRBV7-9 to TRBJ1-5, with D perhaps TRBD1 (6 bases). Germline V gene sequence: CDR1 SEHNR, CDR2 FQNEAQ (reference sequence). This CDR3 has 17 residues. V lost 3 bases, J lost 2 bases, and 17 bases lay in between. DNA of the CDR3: TGTGCCAGCAGCTTCGATACAGGGCAAAGCGGCAATCAGCCCCAGCATTTT. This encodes CASSFDTGQSGNQPQHF.

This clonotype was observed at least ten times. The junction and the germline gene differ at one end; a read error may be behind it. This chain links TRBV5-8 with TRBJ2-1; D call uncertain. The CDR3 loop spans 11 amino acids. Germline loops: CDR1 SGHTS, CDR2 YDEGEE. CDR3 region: CASRLDNEQFF. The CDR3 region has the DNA TGTGCCAGCAGATTGGACAATGAGCAGTTCTTC.

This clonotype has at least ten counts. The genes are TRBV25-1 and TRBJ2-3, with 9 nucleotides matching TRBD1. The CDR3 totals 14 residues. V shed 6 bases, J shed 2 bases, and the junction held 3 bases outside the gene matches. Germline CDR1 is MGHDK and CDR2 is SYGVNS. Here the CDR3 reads CASRGQGSTDTQYF. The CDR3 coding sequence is TGTGCCAGCAGAGGACAGGGGTCCACAGATACGCAGTATTTT.

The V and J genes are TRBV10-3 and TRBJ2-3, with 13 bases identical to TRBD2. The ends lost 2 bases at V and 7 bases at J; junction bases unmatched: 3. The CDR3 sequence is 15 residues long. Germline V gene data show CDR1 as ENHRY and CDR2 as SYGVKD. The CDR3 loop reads CAISEETSGGYTQYF. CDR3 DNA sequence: TGTGCCATCAGTGAGGAGACTAGCGGGGGGTATACGCAGTATTTT.

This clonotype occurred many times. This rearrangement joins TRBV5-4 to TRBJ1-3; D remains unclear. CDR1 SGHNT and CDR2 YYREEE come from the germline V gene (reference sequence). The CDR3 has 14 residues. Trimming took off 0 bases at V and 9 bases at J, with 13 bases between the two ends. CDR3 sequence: CASSLGQVGGTIYF. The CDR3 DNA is TGTGCCAGCAGCTTGGGGCAGGTTGGCGGCACCATATATTTT.

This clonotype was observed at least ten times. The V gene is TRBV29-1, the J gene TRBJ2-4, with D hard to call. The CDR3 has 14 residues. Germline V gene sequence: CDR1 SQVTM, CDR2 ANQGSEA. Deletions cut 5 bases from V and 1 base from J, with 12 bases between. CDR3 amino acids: CSVTGVGAKNIQYF. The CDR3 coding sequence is TGCAGCGTTACTGGGGTGGGGGCCAAAAACATTCAGTACTTC.

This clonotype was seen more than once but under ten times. CDR3: CASSLGGHPLEQYF. For the CDR3, the DNA is TGTGCCAGCAGTTTAGGGGGACACCCCCTGGAGCAGTACTTC. The gene calls are TRBV12-3 or TRBV12-4 and TRBJ2-7; a possible D gene is TRBD1 (6 bases). With 1 base removed from V and 7 bases from J, the gap between germline ends came to 14 bases. This CDR3 comprises 14 residues.

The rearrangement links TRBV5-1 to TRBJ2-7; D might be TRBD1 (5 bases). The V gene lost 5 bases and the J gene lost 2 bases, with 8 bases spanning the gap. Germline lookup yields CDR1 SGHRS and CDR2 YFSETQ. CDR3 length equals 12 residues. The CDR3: CASRDTTYEQYF. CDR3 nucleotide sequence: TGCGCCAGCAGGGACACCACCTACGAGCAGTACTTC.

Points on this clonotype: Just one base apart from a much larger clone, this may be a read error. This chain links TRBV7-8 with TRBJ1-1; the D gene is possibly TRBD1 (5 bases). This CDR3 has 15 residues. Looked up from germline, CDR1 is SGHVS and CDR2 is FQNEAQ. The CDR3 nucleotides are TGTGCCAGCAGCCCTACTACGCCAGGGAACACTGGAGCTTTCTTT. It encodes CASSPTTPGNTGAFF.

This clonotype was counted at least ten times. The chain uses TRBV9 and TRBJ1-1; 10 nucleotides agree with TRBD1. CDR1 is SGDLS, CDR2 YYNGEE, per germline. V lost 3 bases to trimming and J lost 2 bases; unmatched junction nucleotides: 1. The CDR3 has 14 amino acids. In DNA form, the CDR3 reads TGTGCCAGCAGCGAGACAGGGGGCAACACTGAAGCTTTCTTT. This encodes CASSETGGNTEAFF.

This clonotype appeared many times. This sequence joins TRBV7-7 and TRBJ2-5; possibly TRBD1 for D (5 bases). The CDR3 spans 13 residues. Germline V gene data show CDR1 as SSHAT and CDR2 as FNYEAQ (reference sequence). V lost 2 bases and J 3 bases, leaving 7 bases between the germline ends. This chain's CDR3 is CASSLKGEETQYF. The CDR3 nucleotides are TGTGCCAGCAGCTTAAAAGGGGAAGAGACCCAGTACTTC.

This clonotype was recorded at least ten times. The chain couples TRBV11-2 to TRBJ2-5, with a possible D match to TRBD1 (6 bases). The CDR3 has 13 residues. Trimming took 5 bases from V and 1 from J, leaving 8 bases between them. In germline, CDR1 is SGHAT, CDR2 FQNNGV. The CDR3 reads CASSRDIQETQYF. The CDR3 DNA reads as TGTGCCAGCAGCCGGGACATCCAAGAGACCCAGTACTTC.

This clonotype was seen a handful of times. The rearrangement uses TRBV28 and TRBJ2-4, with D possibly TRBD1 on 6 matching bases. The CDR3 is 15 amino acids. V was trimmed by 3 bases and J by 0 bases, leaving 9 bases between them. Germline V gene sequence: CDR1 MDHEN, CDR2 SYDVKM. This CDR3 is CASSFTGQAKNIQYF. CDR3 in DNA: TGTGCCAGCAGTTTTACAGGGCAAGCCAAAAACATTCAGTACTTC.

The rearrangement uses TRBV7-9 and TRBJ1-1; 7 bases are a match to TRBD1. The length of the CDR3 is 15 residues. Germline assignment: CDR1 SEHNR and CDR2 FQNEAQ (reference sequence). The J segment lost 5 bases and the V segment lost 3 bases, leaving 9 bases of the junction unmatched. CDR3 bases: TGTGCCAGCAGCTTGATAAGACAGGGAAGGACTGAAGCTTTCTTT. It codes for CASSLIRQGRTEAFF.

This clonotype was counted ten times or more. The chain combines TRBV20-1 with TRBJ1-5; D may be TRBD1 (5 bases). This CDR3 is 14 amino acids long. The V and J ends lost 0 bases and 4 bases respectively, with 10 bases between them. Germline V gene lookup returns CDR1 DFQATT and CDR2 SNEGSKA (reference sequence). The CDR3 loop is CSARDYRRNQPQHF. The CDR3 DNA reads TGCAGTGCTAGAGATTACAGGAGGAATCAGCCCCAGCATTTT.